These 6 T cell receptor beta chains originate from one sample sequenced in a study of regulatory T cells in long-lasting Graves disease. iRepertoire HTBI primers and Arm-PCR of CDR3 regions built TCR beta libraries. Via MiXCR, TCRdb re-called the multiplex PCR reads, giving one row per CDR3 protein. Of fewer than 600,000 distinct CDR3 sequences in the sample, roughly 23% were seen once. As for time point: persistent/refractory GD, antithyroid drugs over 5 years with positive TRAb. From PBMCs, RNA was extracted and then used to make the TCR library. The input for sequencing was peripheral blood mononuclear cells (PBMCs), taken when the disease was refractory, from a patient treated with antithyroid drugs. These receptors originate from a female donor with Graves disease.

This clonotype came up many times. The chain uses TRBV15 and TRBJ1-5; D is perhaps TRBD1 (5 bases). Germline V gives CDR1 LNHNV, CDR2 YYDKDF (reference sequence). Deletions cut 1 base from V and 7 bases from J, with 17 bases between. The CDR3 covers 16 residues. CDR3 in amino acids: CATSRGSVRVGQPQHF. The CDR3 coding sequence is TGTGCCACCAGCAGAGGCAGCGTCAGGGTTGGACAGCCCCAGCATTTT.

The chain recombines TRBV6-9 with TRBJ2-5, with a possible D match to TRBD2 (6 bases). V gave up 4 bases and J gave up 3 bases, with 15 bases separating them. This CDR3 is built from 15 residues. Germline V gives CDR1 MNHGY, CDR2 SVAAGI. The CDR3 sequence: CASSSMLTSKETQYF. CDR3 nucleotides: TGTGCCAGCAGTTCTATGCTGACTAGTAAAGAGACCCAGTACTTC.

At least ten counts were recorded for this clonotype. The V and J genes are TRBV7-8 and TRBJ2-7; 13 nucleotides align to TRBD2. Germline V gene sequence: CDR1 SGHVS, CDR2 FQNEAQ. This CDR3 contains 15 residues. J was trimmed by 3 bases and V by 5 bases; bases with no gene match: 4. CDR3 nucleotide sequence: TGTGCCAGCAGCCCACGGACTAGCGGGGGCTACGAGCAGTACTTC. Its protein product is CASSPRTSGGYEQYF. Full variable domain (remainder filled in from reference TRBV7-8 and TRBJ2-7): GAGVSQSPRYKVAKRGQDVALRCDPISGHVSLFWYQQALGQGPEFLTYFQNEAQLDKSGLPSDRFFAERPEGSVSTLKIQRTQQEDSAVYLCASSPRTSGGYEQYFGPGTRLTVT.

The sample holds many counts of this clonotype. The V gene is TRBV29-1, the J gene TRBJ2-7; D gene uncertain. The CDR3 extends over 12 amino acids. V was shortened by 0 bases and J by 5 bases, with 8 bases between the two germline ends. Germline V gene sequence: CDR1 SQVTM, CDR2 ANQGSEA. The CDR3: CSVEDGLHEQYF. The DNA of the CDR3 is TGCAGCGTTGAAGACGGGCTGCACGAGCAGTACTTC.

A remark on this clonotype: A read error may explain this, as a much larger clone is one base away. J is TRBJ2-2 and V is TRBV2, with 9 bases matching TRBD2. The CDR3 extends over 18 amino acids. In germline, CDR1 is SNHLY, CDR2 FYNNEI. The V gene end was trimmed by 7 bases and the J gene end by 0 bases; junction bases not matched to a gene: 12. In DNA, the CDR3 is TGTGCCAGCACCATGTTGGCTAGCGGGGACTCGAACACCGGGGAGCTGTTTTTT. Protein product: CASTMLASGDSNTGELFF. Filled out from reference TRBV2 and TRBJ2-2, the complete variable domain reads EPEVTQTPSHQVTQMGQEVILRCVPISNHLYFYWYRQILGQKVEFLVSFYNNEISEKSEIFDDQFSVERPDGSNFTLKIRSTKLEDSAMYFCASTMLASGDSNTGELFFGEGSRLTVL.

Turning to this clonotype: Possible read error: a much larger clone is one base away. V is TRBV6-2 or TRBV6-3 and J is TRBJ1-1, with a possible D match to TRBD1 (6 bases). This CDR3 has 16 residues. Trimming removed 7 bases at V and 3 bases at J, with 21 bases between. CDR1 is MNHEY, CDR2 SVGEGT, per germline. CDR3 coding DNA: TGTGCCAGCATCCCGGGACATTCGCCGGAGGACACTGAAGCTTTCTTT. Translating it yields CASIPGHSPEDTEAFF.